This T cell receptor (beta chain) was found in a study of T cells in Graves' hyperthyroidism and ophthalmopathy. Study-wide results and caveats: Among thyroid clonotypes expanded above 0.001, most also appeared in blood.

The CDR3 loop spans 13 amino acids. The V gene lost 5 bases and the J gene lost 3 bases, with 8 bases spanning the gap. Germline CDR1 SNHLY, CDR2 FYNNEI. From RNA transcripts, TCR beta CDR3 regions were amplified. Researchers ran a first-round RT-PCR on the TCR CDR3 using the HTBI primer set. A single record per CDR3 protein comes from TCRdb applying MiXCR to the multiplex PCR reads. The data contain about 380,000 distinct CDR3 sequences, approximately 14% of them singletons. In this sample, this clonotype turned up many times. Its antigen is undetermined. The clonotype comes from a woman in her thirties with Graves' ophthalmopathy. The chain employs TRBV2 and TRBJ1-5, with D perhaps matching TRBD1 (6 bases). The specimen was blood. The CDR3 region has the DNA TGTGCCAGCAGTAGACAGGACAATCAGCCCCAGCATTTT. Translation: CASSRQDNQPQHF.